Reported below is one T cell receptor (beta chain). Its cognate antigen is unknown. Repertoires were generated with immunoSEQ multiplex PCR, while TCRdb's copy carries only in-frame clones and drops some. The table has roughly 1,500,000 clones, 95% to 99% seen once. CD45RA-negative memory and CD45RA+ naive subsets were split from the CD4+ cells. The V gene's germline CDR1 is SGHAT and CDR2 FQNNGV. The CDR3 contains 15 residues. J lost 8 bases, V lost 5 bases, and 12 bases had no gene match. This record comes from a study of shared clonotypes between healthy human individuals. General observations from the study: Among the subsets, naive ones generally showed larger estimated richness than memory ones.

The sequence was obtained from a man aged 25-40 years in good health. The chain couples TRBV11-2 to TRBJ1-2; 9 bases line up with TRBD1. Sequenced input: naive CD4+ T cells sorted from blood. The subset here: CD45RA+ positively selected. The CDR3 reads CASSPGTGILDGYTF. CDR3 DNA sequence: TGTGCCAGCAGCCCCGGGACAGGGATTTTGGACGGCTACACCTTC.